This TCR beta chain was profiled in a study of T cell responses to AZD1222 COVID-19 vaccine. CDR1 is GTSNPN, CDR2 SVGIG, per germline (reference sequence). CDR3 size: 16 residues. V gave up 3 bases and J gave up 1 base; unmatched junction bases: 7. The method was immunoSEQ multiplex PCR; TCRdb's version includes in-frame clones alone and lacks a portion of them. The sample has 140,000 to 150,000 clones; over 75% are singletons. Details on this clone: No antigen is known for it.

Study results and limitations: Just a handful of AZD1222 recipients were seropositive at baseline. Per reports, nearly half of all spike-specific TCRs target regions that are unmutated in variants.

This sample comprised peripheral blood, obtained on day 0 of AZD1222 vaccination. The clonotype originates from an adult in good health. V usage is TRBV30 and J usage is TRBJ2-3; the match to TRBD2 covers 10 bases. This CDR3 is CAWSALLAGGTDTQYF. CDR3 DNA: TGTGCCTGGAGCGCCTTGCTAGCGGGGGGCACAGATACGCAGTATTTT.